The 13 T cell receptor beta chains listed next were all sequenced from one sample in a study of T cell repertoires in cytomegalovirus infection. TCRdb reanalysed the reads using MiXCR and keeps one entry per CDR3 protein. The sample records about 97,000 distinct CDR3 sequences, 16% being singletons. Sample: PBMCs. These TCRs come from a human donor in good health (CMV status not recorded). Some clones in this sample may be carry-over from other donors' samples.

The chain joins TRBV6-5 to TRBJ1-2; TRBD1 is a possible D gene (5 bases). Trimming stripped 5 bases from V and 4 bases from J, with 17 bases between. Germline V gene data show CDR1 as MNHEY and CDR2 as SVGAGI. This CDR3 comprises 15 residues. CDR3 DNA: TGTGCCAGCAGTAAATTTCCGGGACTCAGCTATGGCTACACCTTC. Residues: CASSKFPGLSYGYTF.

The CDR3 region is CASSPSGLNTEAFF. CDR3 DNA sequence: TGTGCCAGCAGCCCCTCAGGGTTGAACACTGAAGCTTTCTTT. The chain joins TRBV5-4 to TRBJ1-1; possible D gene TRBD1, 5 bases. In germline, CDR1 is SGHNT, CDR2 YYREEE (reference sequence). V lost 4 bases to trimming and J lost 0 bases, with 10 bases between them. CDR3 length equals 14 residues.

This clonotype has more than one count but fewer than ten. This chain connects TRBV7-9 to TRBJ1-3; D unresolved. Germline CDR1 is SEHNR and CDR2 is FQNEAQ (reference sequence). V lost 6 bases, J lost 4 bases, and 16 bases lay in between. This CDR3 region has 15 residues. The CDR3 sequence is CASSKSGNQGNTIYF. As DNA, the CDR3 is TGTGCCAGCAGTAAATCAGGCAATCAAGGAAACACCATATATTTT.

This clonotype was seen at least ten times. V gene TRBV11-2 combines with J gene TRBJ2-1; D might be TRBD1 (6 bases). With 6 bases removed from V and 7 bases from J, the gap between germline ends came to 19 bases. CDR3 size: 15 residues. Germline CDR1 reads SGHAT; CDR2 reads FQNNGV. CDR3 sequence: CASRPFTGMGNEQFF. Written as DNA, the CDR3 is TGTGCCAGCAGACCCTTTACAGGGATGGGGAATGAGCAGTTCTTC. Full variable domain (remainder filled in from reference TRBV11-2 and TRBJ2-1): EAGVAQSPRYKIIEKRQSVAFWCNPISGHATLYWYQQILGQGPKLLIQFQNNGVVDDSQLPKDRFSAERLKGVDSTLKIQPAKLEDSAVYLCASRPFTGMGNEQFFGPGTRLTVL.

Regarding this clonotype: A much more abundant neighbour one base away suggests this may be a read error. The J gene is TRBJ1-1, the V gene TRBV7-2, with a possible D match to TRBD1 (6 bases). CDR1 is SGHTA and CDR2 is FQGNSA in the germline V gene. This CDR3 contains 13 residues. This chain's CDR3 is CASSLGGQSDAFF. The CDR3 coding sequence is TGTGCCAGCAGCTTAGGCGGACAGTCTGATGCTTTCTTT.

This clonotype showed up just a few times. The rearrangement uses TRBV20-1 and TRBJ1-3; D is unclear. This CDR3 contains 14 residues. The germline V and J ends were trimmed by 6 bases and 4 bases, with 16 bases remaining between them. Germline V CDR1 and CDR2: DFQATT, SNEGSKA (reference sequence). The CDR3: CSAMDATEGNTIYF. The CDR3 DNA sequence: TGCAGTGCCATGGACGCAACAGAAGGAAACACCATATATTTT.

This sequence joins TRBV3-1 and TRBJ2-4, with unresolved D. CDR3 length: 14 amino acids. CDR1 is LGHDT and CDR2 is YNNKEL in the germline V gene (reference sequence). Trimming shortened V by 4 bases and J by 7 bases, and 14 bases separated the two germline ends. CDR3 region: CASSPGMTDNIQYF. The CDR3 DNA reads TGTGCCAGCAGCCCTGGTATGACGGACAACATTCAGTACTTC.

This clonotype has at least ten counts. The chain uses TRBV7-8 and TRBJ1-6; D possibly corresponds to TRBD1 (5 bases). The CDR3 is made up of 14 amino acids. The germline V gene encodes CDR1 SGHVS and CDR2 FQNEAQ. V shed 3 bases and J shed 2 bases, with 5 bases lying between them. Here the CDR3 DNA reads TGTGCCAGCAGCTTGGGGCCCTATAATTCACCCCTCCACTTT. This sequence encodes CASSLGPYNSPLHF.

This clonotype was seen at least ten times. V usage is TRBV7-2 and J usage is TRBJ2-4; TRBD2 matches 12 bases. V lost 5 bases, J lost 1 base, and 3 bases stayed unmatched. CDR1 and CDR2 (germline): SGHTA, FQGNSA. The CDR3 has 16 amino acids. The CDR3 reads CASSVTSGGAKNIQYF. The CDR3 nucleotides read TGTGCCAGCAGCGTTACTAGCGGGGGGGCCAAAAACATTCAGTACTTC.

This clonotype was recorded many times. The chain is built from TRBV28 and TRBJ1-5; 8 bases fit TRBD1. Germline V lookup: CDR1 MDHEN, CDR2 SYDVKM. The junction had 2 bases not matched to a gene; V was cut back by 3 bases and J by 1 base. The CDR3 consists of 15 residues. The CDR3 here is CASSLYRGSNQPQHF. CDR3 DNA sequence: TGTGCCAGCAGTTTGTACAGGGGGAGCAATCAGCCCCAGCATTTT.

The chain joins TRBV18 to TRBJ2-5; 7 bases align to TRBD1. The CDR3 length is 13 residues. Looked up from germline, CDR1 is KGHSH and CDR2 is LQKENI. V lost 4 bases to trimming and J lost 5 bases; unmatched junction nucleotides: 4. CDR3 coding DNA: TGTGCCAGCTCACGACAGGGTTCCGAGACCCAGTACTTC. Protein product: CASSRQGSETQYF. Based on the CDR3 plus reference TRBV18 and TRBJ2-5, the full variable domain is NAGVMQNPRHLVRRRGQEARLRCSPMKGHSHVYWYRQLPEEGLKFMVYLQKENIIDESGMPKERFSAEFPKEGPSILRIQQVVRGDSAAYFCASSRQGSETQYFGPGTRLLVL.

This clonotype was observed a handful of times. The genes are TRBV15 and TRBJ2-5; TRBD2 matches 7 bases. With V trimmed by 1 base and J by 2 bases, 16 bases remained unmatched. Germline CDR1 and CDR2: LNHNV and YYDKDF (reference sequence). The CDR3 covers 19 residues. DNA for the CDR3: TGTGCCACCAGCAGAGGAGAACCGGGGGAGGGATGGAGGCAAGAGACCCAGTACTTC. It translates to CATSRGEPGEGWRQETQYF.

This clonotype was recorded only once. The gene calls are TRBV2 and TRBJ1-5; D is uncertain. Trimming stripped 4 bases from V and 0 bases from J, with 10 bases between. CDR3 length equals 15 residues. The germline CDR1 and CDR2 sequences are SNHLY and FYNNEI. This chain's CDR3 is CASSVATTSNQPQHF. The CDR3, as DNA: TGTGCCAGCAGTGTCGCGACGACTAGCAATCAGCCCCAGCATTTT.